What follows are 6 T cell receptor beta chains derived from one specimen sequenced in a study of a mutant IDH1 vaccine in newly diagnosed glioma. No antigen has been identified for these receptors. Profiled with immunoSEQ multiplex PCR; TCRdb holds only in-frame clones, not every one. The sample has tens of thousands of clones, 74% seen once. The time point denotes: week 35, safety follow-up. Topical imiquimod accompanied each vaccine dose, which consisted of 300 ug of mutant IDH1 20-mer peptide. Sequenced material: PBMCs, taken from a glioma patient whose treatment included an IDH1 peptide vaccine. These receptors all stem from a man aged 50 to 59 with glioma.

This clone appeared once. The genes are TRBV4-2 and TRBJ1-2; D might be TRBD1 (5 bases). V lost 2 bases and J 1 base, leaving 8 bases between the germline ends. This CDR3 is 14 amino acids long. Germline V CDR1 and CDR2: LGHNA, YNFKEQ. The CDR3 DNA follows: TGTGCCAGCAGCCAAACAGGAAGTAACTATGGCTACACCTTC. This sequence encodes CASSQTGSNYGYTF.

The V call is TRBV29-1, the J call TRBJ2-7; TRBD1 aligns across 9 bases. The germline gives CDR1 SQVTM, CDR2 ANQGSEA. V lost 7 bases and J lost 2; bases outside the gene matches: 6. The length of the CDR3 is 13 residues. The CDR3 DNA reads as TGCAGCGGCGGACAGGGGAAAGCCTACGAGCAGTACTTC. Residues: CSGGQGKAYEQYF.

This sequence joins TRBV4-1 and TRBJ1-1, with D perhaps TRBD1 (5 bases). CDR3 length: 13 amino acids. The V end was cut by 4 bases, the J end by 10 bases, with 16 bases between. Germline V gives CDR1 MGHRA, CDR2 YSYEKL. The DNA for the CDR3 is TGCGCCAGCAGCCGCCGAGGGGCGGAGGGAGCTTTCTTT. As protein: CASSRRGAEGAFF.

This chain uses TRBV6-5 with TRBJ2-7; 7 nucleotides match TRBD2. Germline CDR1 MNHEY, CDR2 SVGAGI. This CDR3 region has 14 residues. The V gene end was trimmed by 2 bases and the J gene end by 1 base; junction bases not matched to a gene: 2. The CDR3 loop is CASSYSGDSYEQYF. The DNA for the CDR3 is TGTGCCAGCAGTTACAGCGGGGATTCCTACGAGCAGTACTTC.

This clone was counted a few times. The chain is built from TRBV6-5 and TRBJ1-2, with D possibly TRBD1 on 6 matching bases. The V end lost 5 bases, the J end lost 4 bases, and 11 bases lay between the germline ends. The germline gives CDR1 MNHEY, CDR2 SVGAGI. CDR3 size: 13 residues. This CDR3 is CASSKGGGYGYTF. The CDR3 bases are TGTGCCAGCAGTAAGGGGGGAGGCTATGGCTACACCTTC.

The chain employs TRBV6-1 and TRBJ1-2; 8 nucleotides agree with TRBD1. The V gene end was trimmed by 2 bases and the J gene end by 5 bases; junction bases not matched to a gene: 7. The CDR3 is 15 residues long. Per the germline V gene, CDR1 is MNHNS and CDR2 is SASEGT. Here the CDR3 reads CASSENRGARYGYTF. CDR3 nucleotides: TGTGCCAGCAGTGAAAACAGGGGGGCCCGGTATGGCTACACCTTC.